What follows describes a single T cell receptor beta chain. The record originates from a study of shared clonotypes between healthy human individuals. Study at large: CD4 naive cells filled three plates per donor, CD4 memory three, CD8 naive two and CD8 memory one.

CDR1 is SGHRS, CDR2 YFSETQ, per germline. The CDR3 spans 15 residues. V was cut by 4 bases and J by 3 bases, with 14 bases left in between. The assay was immunoSEQ multiplex PCR, and TCRdb's table has in-frame clones only and misses some. The sample carries roughly 2.5 million clones, roughly 92% recorded once. The V gene is TRBV5-1, the J gene TRBJ1-5; tentative D call: TRBD1 (5 bases). This receptor was obtained from a man younger than 35 in good health. The material sequenced was naive CD4+ T cells sorted from blood. Stated subset: CD45RA+ positively selected. This CDR3 is CASSLGPASNQPQHF. CDR3 bases: TGCGCCAGCAGCCTGGGACCGGCCTCCAATCAGCCCCAGCATTTT.